The 2 T cell receptor beta chains below were found in one sample sequenced in a study of CD8+CD57+ T cells in acquired aplastic anemia. Only patients with CD8+CD57+ cell expansion on flow cytometry were chosen for sequencing. For CDR3 and TCR beta VDJ profiling, genomic DNA was the template used. MiXCR, run by TCRdb on the reads, gives a single entry per CDR3 protein. The repertoire holds 170,000 or so distinct CDR3 sequences, 45% to 55% seen once, with about 30% in the top ten. Sequenced material: sorted CD4+, CD8+, or CD8+CD57+ T cells (not recorded which) from PBMCs. The receptor source for this set is a human donor with aplastic anemia.

This clonotype was seen once. The CDR3 protein is CAISVQENYGYTF. The DNA for the CDR3 is TGTGCCATCAGTGTACAGGAGAACTATGGCTACACCTTC. The rearrangement joins TRBV10-3 to TRBJ1-2, with D perhaps matching TRBD1 (5 bases). The CDR3 extends over 13 amino acids. In germline, CDR1 is ENHRY, CDR2 SYGVKD. V was clipped by 4 bases and J by 2 bases, with 8 bases between them.

This chain joins TRBV5-5 and TRBJ2-1; 14 bases align to TRBD2. Germline CDR1 and CDR2: SGHKS and YYEKEE (reference sequence). V trimming: 1 base; J trimming: 4 bases; junction bases outside the gene matches: 7. The CDR3 consists of 18 residues. CDR3 loop: CASSLPAGTSGRYNEQFF. The CDR3, as DNA: TGTGCCAGCAGCTTGCCAGCCGGGACTAGCGGGAGATACAATGAGCAGTTCTTC.